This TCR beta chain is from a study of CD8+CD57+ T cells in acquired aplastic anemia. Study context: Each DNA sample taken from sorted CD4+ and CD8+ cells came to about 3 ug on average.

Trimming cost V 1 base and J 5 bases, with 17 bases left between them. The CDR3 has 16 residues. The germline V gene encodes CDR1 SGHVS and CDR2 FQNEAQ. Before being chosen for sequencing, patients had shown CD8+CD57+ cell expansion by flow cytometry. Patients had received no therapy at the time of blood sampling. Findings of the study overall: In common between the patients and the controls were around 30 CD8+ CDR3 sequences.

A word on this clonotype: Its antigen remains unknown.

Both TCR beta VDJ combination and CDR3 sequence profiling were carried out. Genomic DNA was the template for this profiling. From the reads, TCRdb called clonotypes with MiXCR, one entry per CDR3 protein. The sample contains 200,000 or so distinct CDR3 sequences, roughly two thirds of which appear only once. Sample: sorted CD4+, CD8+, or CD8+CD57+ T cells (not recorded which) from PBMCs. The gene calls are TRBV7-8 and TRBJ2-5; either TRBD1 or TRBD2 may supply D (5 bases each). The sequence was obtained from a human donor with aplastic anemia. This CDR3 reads CASSLVETNRRETQYF. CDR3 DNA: TGTGCCAGCAGCTTAGTGGAGACTAACAGGAGGGAGACCCAGTACTTC.